Each of the 21 T cell receptor beta chains below was sequenced from the same sample in a study of blood T cell repertoires in COVID-19. Some clones are missing from TCRdb's copy, which holds only in-frame ones; the method was immunoSEQ multiplex PCR. The table includes around 250,000 clones, approximately 86% detected once. Sequencing was carried out using PBMCs or T cells enriched from blood (not recorded which). The receptors shown here come from a woman between 45 and 60 years old who had recovered from COVID-19.

This clone has only one observation. Other DNA sequences in the sample encode the same CDR3. The rearrangement joins TRBV7-9 to TRBJ1-1; D not resolved. Germline CDR1 SEHNR, CDR2 FQNEAQ (reference sequence). The CDR3 has 13 amino acids. Trimming cost V 3 bases and J 4 bases, with 9 bases left between them. This CDR3 reads CASSLEGGTEAFF. The CDR3, as DNA: TGTGCCAGCAGCTTGGAGGGTGGCACTGAAGCTTTCTTT.

Details on this clone: A junction end diverges from the germline sequence, so it may reflect a read error. DNA of the CDR3: TGTGCCCAATCGAACAGGTATTCCTCCGAGCAGTACTTC. Translation gives CAQSNRYSSEQYF. This chain connects TRBV30 to TRBJ2-7, with D perhaps matching TRBD1 (5 bases). CDR3 length: 13 residues. The V gene's germline CDR1 is GTSNPN and CDR2 SVGIG (reference sequence).

The rearrangement links TRBV7-2 to TRBJ2-5, with 9 bases that match TRBD1. The CDR3 runs to 15 residues. V shed 5 bases and J 7 bases; nucleotides not matched to a gene: 11. Looked up from germline, CDR1 is SGHTA and CDR2 is FQGNSA. For the CDR3, the DNA is TGTGCCAGCAGCCTCGACAGGGGGGATCCTTCGACCCAGTACTTC. Residues: CASSLDRGDPSTQYF. The whole variable domain, remainder taken from reference TRBV7-2 and TRBJ2-5, is GAGVSQSPSNKVTEKGKDVELRCDPISGHTALYWYRQSLGQGLEFLIYFQGNSAPDKSGLPSDRFSAERTGGSVSTLTIQRTQQEDSAVYLCASSLDRGDPSTQYFGPGTRLLVL.

This chain connects TRBV27 to TRBJ1-5; D possibly corresponds to TRBD1 (5 bases). CDR1 is MNHEY and CDR2 is SMNVEV in the germline V gene (reference sequence). The CDR3 sequence is 14 residues long. V lost 5 bases, J lost 1 base, and 9 bases lay in between. In nucleotides, the CDR3 is TGTGCCAGCAGTACACGACAGAGCAATCAGCCCCAGCATTTT. It codes for CASSTRQSNQPQHF.

The rearrangement links TRBV5-4 to TRBJ1-1; a weak D match, TRBD1 (5 bases). Trimming cost V 2 bases and J 5 bases, with 10 bases left between them. The germline V gene has CDR1 SGHNT and CDR2 YYREEE (reference sequence). CDR3 length: 13 residues. The CDR3 loop is CASSFWGGTEAFF. The CDR3 DNA follows: TGTGCCAGCAGCTTTTGGGGGGGGACTGAAGCTTTCTTT.

The chain uses TRBV9 and TRBJ1-3; D perhaps matches TRBD1 (6 bases). This CDR3 contains 15 residues. The ends were cut back, 0 bases at V and 5 bases at J, with 12 bases in the middle. CDR1 SGDLS and CDR2 YYNGEE come from the germline V gene. CDR3 sequence: CASSVDLGARNTIYF. CDR3 in DNA: TGTGCCAGCAGCGTAGATTTGGGGGCCCGAAACACCATATATTTT.

This sequence joins TRBV6-5 and TRBJ2-7, with 11 bases lining up with TRBD2. The germline V gene encodes CDR1 MNHEY and CDR2 SVGAGI. The CDR3 loop spans 15 amino acids. V gave up 6 bases and J gave up 0 bases; unmatched junction bases: 4. Written as DNA, the CDR3 is TGTGCCAGCAGGCAAGGACTAGCGGGCTCCTACGAGCAGTACTTC. This sequence encodes CASRQGLAGSYEQYF.

The chain couples TRBV10-3 to TRBJ2-3; TRBD2 matches 10 bases. Germline V gene sequence: CDR1 ENHRY, CDR2 SYGVKD. The J segment lost 1 base and the V segment lost 6 bases, leaving 1 base of the junction unmatched. The CDR3 runs 14 residues. In nucleotides, the CDR3 is TGTGCCATCAGGGGGACTAGCGGCACAGATACGCAGTATTTT. Protein product: CAIRGTSGTDTQYF.

This clone was seen only a few times. The chain employs TRBV7-9 and TRBJ2-1; a weak D match, TRBD1 (6 bases). From germline, CDR1 is SEHNR and CDR2 FQNEAQ (reference sequence). V was shortened by 5 bases and J by 7 bases, with 15 bases between the two germline ends. The CDR3 sequence is 14 residues long. The CDR3 sequence is CASSLPGQPNEQFF. As DNA, the CDR3 is TGTGCCAGCAGCCTCCCAGGACAGCCTAATGAGCAGTTCTTC.

The genes are TRBV9 and TRBJ2-2; 7 nucleotides agree with TRBD2. Trimming took 4 bases from V and 2 from J; bases not matched to a gene: 14. Germline V gives CDR1 SGDLS, CDR2 YYNGEE. The CDR3 totals 18 residues. The CDR3: CASSPQVGGFSNTGELFF. The CDR3 nucleotides are TGTGCCAGCAGCCCCCAAGTGGGAGGGTTTTCAAACACCGGGGAGCTGTTTTTT.

The chain employs TRBV6-6 and TRBJ1-6; D perhaps matches TRBD1 (5 bases). Trimming shortened V by 7 bases and J by 8 bases, and 18 bases separated the two germline ends. The germline V gene encodes CDR1 MNHNY and CDR2 SVGAGI (reference sequence). CDR3 length: 15 amino acids. CDR3 in amino acids: CASTKRGMEDSPLHF. The DNA for the CDR3 is TGTGCCAGCACTAAACGGGGGATGGAGGATTCACCCCTCCACTTT.

The genes are TRBV3-1 (or the pseudogene TRBV3-2) and TRBJ1-2; TRBD1 matches 8 bases. The germline CDR1 and CDR2 sequences are LGHDT and YNNKEL (reference sequence). V lost 3 bases, J lost 7 bases, and 10 bases stayed unmatched. This CDR3 contains 15 residues. The CDR3 DNA follows: TGTGCCAGCAGCCAGACAAGGGACAGGCTATTTGGCTACACCTTC. Amino acids: CASSQTRDRLFGYTF.

The rearrangement uses TRBV3-1 (or the pseudogene TRBV3-2) and TRBJ1-4; D is undetermined. V dropped 0 bases and J dropped 8 bases, with 4 bases sitting between them. In germline, CDR1 is LGHDT, CDR2 YNNKEL (reference sequence). The CDR3 is 12 amino acids. CDR3 in amino acids: CASSQEQEKLFF. CDR3 sequence (DNA): TGTGCCAGCAGCCAAGAGCAGGAAAAACTGTTTTTT.

This clone was counted a single time. The gene calls are TRBV28 and TRBJ2-5, with D perhaps matching TRBD2 (6 bases). Germline V gives CDR1 MDHEN, CDR2 SYDVKM. The CDR3 runs 14 residues. V shed 2 bases and J shed 5 bases, with 12 bases lying between them. CDR3 region: CASSLGGSKETQYF. The CDR3 bases are TGTGCCAGCAGTTTAGGGGGGAGTAAGGAGACCCAGTACTTC.

The gene calls are TRBV29-1 and TRBJ2-1; no reliable D call. The CDR3 is made up of 12 amino acids. Germline values: CDR1 SQVTM, CDR2 ANQGSEA. Trimming pared 0 bases from V and 6 bases from J, leaving 6 bases between. The CDR3 is CSVEDGPNEQFF. In DNA form, the CDR3 reads TGCAGCGTTGAAGACGGTCCCAATGAGCAGTTCTTC.

The chain recombines TRBV7-2 with TRBJ1-1; maybe TRBD1 (5 bases). The CDR3 runs to 13 residues. Trimming stripped 7 bases from V and 4 bases from J, with 13 bases between. Germline V CDR1 and CDR2: SGHTA, FQGNSA. CDR3 residues: CASTIRRGTEAFF. In DNA, the CDR3 is TGTGCCAGCACCATTAGGAGGGGCACTGAAGCTTTCTTT.

CDR3 bases: TGTGCCAGCAGTGACATCCGGACTACTAACTATGGCTACACCTTC. Its protein is CASSDIRTTNYGYTF. This chain links TRBV2 with TRBJ1-2; D ambiguous. V lost 3 bases, J lost 0 bases, and 11 bases lay in between. Germline V lookup: CDR1 SNHLY, CDR2 FYNNEI. This CDR3 is 15 amino acids long. Combining the CDR3 with reference TRBV2 and TRBJ1-2 gives the whole variable domain EPEVTQTPSHQVTQMGQEVILRCVPISNHLYFYWYRQILGQKVEFLVSFYNNEISEKSEIFDDQFSVERPDGSNFTLKIRSTKLEDSAMYFCASSDIRTTNYGYTFGSGTRLTVV.

CDR3 nucleotides: TGTGCCAGCAGCTCGAGCGGGAGGGGGAGAAATGAGCAGTTCTTC. Translating gives CASSSSGRGRNEQFF. The chain couples TRBV7-2 to TRBJ2-1, with TRBD2 matching over 10 bases. Unmatched junction bases numbered 7, after V lost 4 bases and J lost 7 bases. This CDR3 comprises 15 residues. Germline loops: CDR1 SGHTA, CDR2 FQGNSA.

The chain links TRBV28 to TRBJ2-7, with D tentatively TRBD2 (6 bases). The CDR3 loop spans 13 amino acids. V lost 3 bases and J lost 7, with 13 bases in between. Germline loops: CDR1 MDHEN, CDR2 SYDVKM. CDR3 sequence (DNA): TGTGCCAGCAGTTTGGCCCGAGGGAGGGAGCAGTACTTC. Translated, it gives CASSLARGREQYF.

V and J are TRBV19 and TRBJ1-1, with D maybe TRBD1 (6 bases). V lost 4 bases and J lost 4, with 16 bases in between. Germline values: CDR1 LNHDA, CDR2 SQIVND (reference sequence). CDR3 length equals 15 residues. CDR3 coding DNA: TGTGCCAGTAGTAGCTTCCGGACAGTCGGCACTGAAGCTTTCTTT. Its protein product is CASSSFRTVGTEAFF.

The chain combines TRBV7-2 with TRBJ1-4; possibly TRBD1 for D (6 bases). Germline CDR1 SGHTA, CDR2 FQGNSA. V was pared by 5 bases and J by 4 bases, with 11 bases between. The CDR3 is 14 residues long. The CDR3 nucleotides read TGTGCCAGCAGCCCCGGACAGATTAATGAAAAACTGTTTTTT. Its translation: CASSPGQINEKLFF.